This T cell receptor beta chain was found in a study of blood T cell repertoires in COVID-19. For the study at large: The cDNA or gDNA used as material had been derived from T cells, B-cell-depleted T cells, or PBMCs.

Sequencing was performed with immunoSEQ multiplex PCR; in TCRdb, only in-frame clones are kept and a portion is missing. Seen here are 250,000 to 300,000 clones, around 89% observed once, and the top ten hold about 6%. Germline V gene data show CDR1 as GTSNPN and CDR2 as SVGIG (reference sequence). The CDR3 spans 15 residues. Trimming shortened V by 4 bases and J by 5 bases, and 15 bases separated the two germline ends. This receptor was identified in a woman in her forties or fifties with COVID-19, enrolled during active disease. The V and J genes are TRBV30 and TRBJ1-6, with D maybe TRBD1 (6 bases). Sequencing input: peripheral blood. This chain's CDR3 is CAWKGRGGNNSPLHF. CDR3 DNA: TGTGCCTGGAAGGGCAGGGGAGGGAATAATTCACCCCTCCACTTT.